This TCR beta chain derives from a study of shared clonotypes between healthy human individuals. This clone came up once. Its antigen is still unknown. This sample includes further DNA sequences coding for the same CDR3. This CDR3 contains 11 residues. Germline V lookup: CDR1 DFQATT, CDR2 SNEGSKA (reference sequence). Trimming cost V 5 bases and J 7 bases; bases outside gene matches: 2. The DNA input per sorted-subset replicate PCR was 200 ng, corresponding to 25,000 to 35,000 T cell genomes. Data came from immunoSEQ multiplex PCR; TCRdb stores just in-frame clones and leaves some out. The sample lists approximately 720,000 clones, about two thirds seen once, with under 2% in the top ten. Study results and caveats: Incompleteness in sorted-subset sequencing, despite large depth, was shown by rarefaction.

The receptor's source is a woman aged 25 to 39 in good health. The sample consisted of memory CD4+ T cells sorted from blood. As for subset: CD45RA-negative fraction. The rearrangement links TRBV20-1 to TRBJ1-2; the match to TRBD1 covers 9 bases. The CDR3 nucleotides read TGCAGTGCTGGGGACAGGGTTGGCTACACCTTC. Translated: CSAGDRVGYTF.